This TCR beta chain was captured by sequencing in a study of blood T cell repertoires in COVID-19. Turning to the study itself: PBMCs, B-cell-depleted T cells, or T cells were the source of the cDNA or gDNA that made up the material.

With V trimmed by 2 bases and J by 7 bases, 6 bases remained unmatched. This CDR3 is 15 amino acids long. Per germline, CDR1 LGHDT and CDR2 YNNKEL (reference sequence). Authors' methods: The assay estimated nucleated cells by amplifying reference gene primers. TCRdb's copy holds only in-frame clones and misses some; the assay was immunoSEQ multiplex PCR. V and J calls and clone size are copied from that table; D and trimming were computed from the DNA. The data contain around 78,000 clones, approximately 86% of them seen just once; the ten biggest clones take up around 1.9%. The chain has TRBV3-1 (or the pseudogene TRBV3-2) and TRBJ1-5; 9 bases map to TRBD1. Sequences were obtained from peripheral blood. This TCR came from a woman aged 60-75 years with acute or convalescent COVID-19. CDR3 region: CASSQQTGGEQPQHF. CDR3 DNA: TGTGCCAGCAGCCAACAGACAGGGGGGGAGCAGCCCCAGCATTTT.